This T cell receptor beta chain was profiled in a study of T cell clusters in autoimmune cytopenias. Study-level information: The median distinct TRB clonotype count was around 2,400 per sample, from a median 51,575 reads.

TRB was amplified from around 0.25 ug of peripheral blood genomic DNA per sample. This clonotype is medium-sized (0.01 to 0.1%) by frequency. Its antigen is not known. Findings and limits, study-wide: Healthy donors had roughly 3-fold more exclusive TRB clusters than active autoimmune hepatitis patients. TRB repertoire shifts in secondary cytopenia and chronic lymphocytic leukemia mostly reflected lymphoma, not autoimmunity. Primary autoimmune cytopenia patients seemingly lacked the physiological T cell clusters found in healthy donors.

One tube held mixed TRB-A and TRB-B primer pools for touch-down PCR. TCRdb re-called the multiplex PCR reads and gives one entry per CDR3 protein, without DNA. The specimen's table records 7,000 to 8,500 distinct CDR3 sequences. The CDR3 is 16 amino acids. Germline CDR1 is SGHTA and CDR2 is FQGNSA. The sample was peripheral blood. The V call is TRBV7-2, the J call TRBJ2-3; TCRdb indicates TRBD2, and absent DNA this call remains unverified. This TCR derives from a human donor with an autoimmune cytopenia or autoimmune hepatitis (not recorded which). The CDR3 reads CASSLAGLAAGDTQYF.